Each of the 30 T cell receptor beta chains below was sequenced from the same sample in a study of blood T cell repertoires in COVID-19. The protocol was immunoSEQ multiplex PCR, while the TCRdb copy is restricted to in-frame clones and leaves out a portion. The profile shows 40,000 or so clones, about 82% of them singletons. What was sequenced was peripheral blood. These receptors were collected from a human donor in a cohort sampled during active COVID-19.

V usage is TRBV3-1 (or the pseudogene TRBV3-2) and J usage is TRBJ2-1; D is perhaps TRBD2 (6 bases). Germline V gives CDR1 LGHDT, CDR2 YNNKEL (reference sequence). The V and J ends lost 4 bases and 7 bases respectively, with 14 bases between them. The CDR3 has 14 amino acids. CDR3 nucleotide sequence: TGTGCCAGCAGCCCCCCCGGGACTTTAAATGAGCAGTTCTTC. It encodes CASSPPGTLNEQFF.

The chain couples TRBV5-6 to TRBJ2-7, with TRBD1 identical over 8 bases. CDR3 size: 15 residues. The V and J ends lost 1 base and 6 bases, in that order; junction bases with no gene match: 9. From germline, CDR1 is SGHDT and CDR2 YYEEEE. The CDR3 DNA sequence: TGTGCCAGCAGCTTGATTTCGCAGGGGGCTTTCGAGCAGTACTTC. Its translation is CASSLISQGAFEQYF.

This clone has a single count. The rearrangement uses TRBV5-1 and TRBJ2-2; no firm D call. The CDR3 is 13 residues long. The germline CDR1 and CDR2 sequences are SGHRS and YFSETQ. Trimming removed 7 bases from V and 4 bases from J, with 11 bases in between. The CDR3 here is CASGQAGTGELFF. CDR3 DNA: TGCGCCAGCGGCCAGGCCGGCACCGGGGAGCTGTTTTTT.

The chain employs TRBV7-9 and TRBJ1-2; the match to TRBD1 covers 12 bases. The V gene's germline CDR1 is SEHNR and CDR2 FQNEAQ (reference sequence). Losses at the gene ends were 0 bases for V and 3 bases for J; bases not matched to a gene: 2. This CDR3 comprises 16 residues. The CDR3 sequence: CASSLAGQGADYGYTF. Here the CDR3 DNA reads TGTGCCAGCAGCTTAGCGGGACAGGGGGCCGACTATGGCTACACCTTC.

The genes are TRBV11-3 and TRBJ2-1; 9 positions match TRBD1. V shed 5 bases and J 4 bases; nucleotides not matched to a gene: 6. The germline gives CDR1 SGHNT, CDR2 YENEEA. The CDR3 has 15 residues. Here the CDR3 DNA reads TGTGCCAGCAGCCCGCCGGGACAGGGATACAATGAGCAGTTCTTC. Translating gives CASSPPGQGYNEQFF.

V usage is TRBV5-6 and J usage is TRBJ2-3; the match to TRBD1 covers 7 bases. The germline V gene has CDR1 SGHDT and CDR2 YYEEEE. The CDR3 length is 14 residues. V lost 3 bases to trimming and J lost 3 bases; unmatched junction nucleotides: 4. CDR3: CASSWEQGTDTQYF. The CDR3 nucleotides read TGTGCCAGCAGCTGGGAACAGGGGACAGATACGCAGTATTTT.

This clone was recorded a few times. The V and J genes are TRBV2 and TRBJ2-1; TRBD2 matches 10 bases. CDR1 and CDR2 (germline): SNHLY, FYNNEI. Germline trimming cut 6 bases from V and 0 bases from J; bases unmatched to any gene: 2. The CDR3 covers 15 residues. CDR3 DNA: TGTGCCAGCAGGGTAGCGGGAGGCTCCTACAATGAGCAGTTCTTC. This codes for CASRVAGGSYNEQFF.

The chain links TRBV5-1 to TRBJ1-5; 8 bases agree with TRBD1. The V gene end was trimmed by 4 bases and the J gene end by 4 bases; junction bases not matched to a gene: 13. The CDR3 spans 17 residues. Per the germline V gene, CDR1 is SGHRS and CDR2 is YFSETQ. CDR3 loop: CASSPFPGQGGNQPQHF. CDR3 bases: TGCGCCAGCAGCCCATTCCCCGGACAGGGAGGAAATCAGCCCCAGCATTTT.

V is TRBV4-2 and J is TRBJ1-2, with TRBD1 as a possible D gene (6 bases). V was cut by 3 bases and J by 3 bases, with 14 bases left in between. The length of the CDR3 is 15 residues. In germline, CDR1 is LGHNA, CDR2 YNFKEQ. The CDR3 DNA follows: TGTGCCAGCAGCCAGTTCGGACAGACCCACTATGGCTACACCTTC. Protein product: CASSQFGQTHYGYTF.

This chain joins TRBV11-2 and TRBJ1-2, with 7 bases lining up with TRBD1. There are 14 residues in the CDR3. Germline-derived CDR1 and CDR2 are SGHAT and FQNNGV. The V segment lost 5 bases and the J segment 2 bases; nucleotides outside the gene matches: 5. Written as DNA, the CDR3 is TGTGCCAGCAGCGTCGGGACAGCGAACTATGGCTACACCTTC. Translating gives CASSVGTANYGYTF. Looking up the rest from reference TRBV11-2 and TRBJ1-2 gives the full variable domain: EAGVAQSPRYKIIEKRQSVAFWCNPISGHATLYWYQQILGQGPKLLIQFQNNGVVDDSQLPKDRFSAERLKGVDSTLKIQPAKLEDSAVYLCASSVGTANYGYTFGSGTRLTVV.

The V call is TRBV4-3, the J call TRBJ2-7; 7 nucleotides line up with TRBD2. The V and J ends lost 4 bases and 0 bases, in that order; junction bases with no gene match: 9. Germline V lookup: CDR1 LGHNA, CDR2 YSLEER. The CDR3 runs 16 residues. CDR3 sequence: CASSLTRLAASYEQYF. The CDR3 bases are TGCGCCAGCAGCCTTACGCGACTAGCAGCCTCCTACGAGCAGTACTTC.

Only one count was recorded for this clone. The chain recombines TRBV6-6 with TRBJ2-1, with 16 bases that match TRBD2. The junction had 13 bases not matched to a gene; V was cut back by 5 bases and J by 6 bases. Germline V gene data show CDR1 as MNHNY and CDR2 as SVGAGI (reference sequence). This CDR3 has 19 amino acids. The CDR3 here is CASSPPGLAGGGTLNEQFF. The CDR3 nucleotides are TGTGCCAGCAGTCCCCCGGGACTAGCGGGGGGGGGTACTCTCAATGAGCAGTTCTTC.

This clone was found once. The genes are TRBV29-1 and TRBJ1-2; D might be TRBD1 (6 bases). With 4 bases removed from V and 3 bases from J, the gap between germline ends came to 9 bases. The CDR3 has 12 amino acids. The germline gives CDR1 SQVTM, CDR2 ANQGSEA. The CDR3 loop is CSVGQDHYGYTF. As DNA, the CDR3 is TGCAGCGTTGGACAGGACCACTATGGCTACACCTTC.

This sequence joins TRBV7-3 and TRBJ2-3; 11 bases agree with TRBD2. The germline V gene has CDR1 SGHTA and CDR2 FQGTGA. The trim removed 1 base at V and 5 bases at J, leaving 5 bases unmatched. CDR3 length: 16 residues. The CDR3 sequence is CASSLSSGRAEDTQYF. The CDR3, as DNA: TGTGCCAGCAGCTTAAGTAGCGGGAGGGCTGAAGATACGCAGTATTTT.

Written as DNA, the CDR3 is TGCAGCGTTGCCGGGTCTTCCAATGAGCAGTTCTTC. Residues: CSVAGSSNEQFF. This rearrangement joins TRBV29-1 to TRBJ2-1, with no clear D. V was clipped by 4 bases and J by 6 bases, with 10 bases between them. The V gene's germline CDR1 is SQVTM and CDR2 ANQGSEA. CDR3 length equals 12 residues.

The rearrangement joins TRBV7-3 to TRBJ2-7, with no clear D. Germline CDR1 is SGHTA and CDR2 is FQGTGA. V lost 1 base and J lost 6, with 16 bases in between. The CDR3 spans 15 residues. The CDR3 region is CASSLKPGGASEQYF. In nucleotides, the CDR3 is TGTGCCAGCAGCTTAAAACCCGGTGGAGCGAGCGAGCAGTACTTC.

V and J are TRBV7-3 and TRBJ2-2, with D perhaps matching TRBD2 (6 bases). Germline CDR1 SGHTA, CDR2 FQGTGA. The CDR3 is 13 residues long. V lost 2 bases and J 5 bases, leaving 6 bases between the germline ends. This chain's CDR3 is CASSLGGTGELFF. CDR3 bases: TGTGCCAGCAGCTTAGGAGGGACCGGGGAGCTGTTTTTT. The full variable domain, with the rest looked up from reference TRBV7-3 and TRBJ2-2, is GAGVSQTPSNKVTEKGKYVELRCDPISGHTALYWYRQSLGQGPEFLIYFQGTGAADDSGLPNDRFFAVRPEGSVSTLKIQRTERGDSAVYLCASSLGGTGELFFGEGSRLTVL.

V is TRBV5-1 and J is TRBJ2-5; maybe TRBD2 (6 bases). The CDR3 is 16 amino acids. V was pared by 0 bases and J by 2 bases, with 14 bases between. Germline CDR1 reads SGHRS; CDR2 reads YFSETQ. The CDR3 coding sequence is TGCGCCAGCAGCTTGGCCTGGGGGACTTTGCAAGAGACCCAGTACTTC. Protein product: CASSLAWGTLQETQYF.

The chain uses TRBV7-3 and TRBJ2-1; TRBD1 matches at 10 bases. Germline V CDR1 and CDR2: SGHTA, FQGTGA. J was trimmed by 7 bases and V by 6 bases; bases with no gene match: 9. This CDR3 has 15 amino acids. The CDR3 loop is CASSSGTGALNEQFF. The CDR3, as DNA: TGTGCCAGCAGTTCCGGGACAGGGGCGCTGAATGAGCAGTTCTTC.

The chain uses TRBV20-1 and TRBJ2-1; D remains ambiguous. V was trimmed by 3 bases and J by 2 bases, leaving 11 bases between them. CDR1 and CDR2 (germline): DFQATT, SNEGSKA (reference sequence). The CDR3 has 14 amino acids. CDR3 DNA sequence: TGCAGTGCTAGTCCAGGCTCGGCCTACAATGAGCAGTTCTTC. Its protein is CSASPGSAYNEQFF.

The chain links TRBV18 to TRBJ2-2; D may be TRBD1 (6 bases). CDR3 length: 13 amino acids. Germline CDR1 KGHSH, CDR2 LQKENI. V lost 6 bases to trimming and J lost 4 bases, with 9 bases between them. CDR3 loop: CASSLDSTGELFF. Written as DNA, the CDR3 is TGTGCCAGCTCTTTGGACAGCACCGGGGAGCTGTTTTTT. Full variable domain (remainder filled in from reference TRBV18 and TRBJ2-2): NAGVMQNPRHLVRRRGQEARLRCSPMKGHSHVYWYRQLPEEGLKFMVYLQKENIIDESGMPKERFSAEFPKEGPSILRIQQVVRGDSAAYFCASSLDSTGELFFGEGSRLTVL.

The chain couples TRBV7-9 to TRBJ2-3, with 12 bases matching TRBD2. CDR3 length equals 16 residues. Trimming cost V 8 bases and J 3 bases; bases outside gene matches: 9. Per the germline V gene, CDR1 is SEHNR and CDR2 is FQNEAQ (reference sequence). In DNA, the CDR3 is TGTGCCAGCCGCCCCACTAGCGGGGGGCAGACAGATACGCAGTATTTT. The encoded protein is CASRPTSGGQTDTQYF.

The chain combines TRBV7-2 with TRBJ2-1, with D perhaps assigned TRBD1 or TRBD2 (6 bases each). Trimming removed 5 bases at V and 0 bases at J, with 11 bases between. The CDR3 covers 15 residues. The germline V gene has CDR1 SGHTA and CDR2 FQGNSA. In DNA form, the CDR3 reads TGTGCCAGCAGCATAGGAGGGGGCTCCTACAATGAGCAGTTCTTC. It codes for CASSIGGGSYNEQFF.

The chain's CDR3 is CASSRGGTLTYEQYF. The CDR3 DNA reads as TGTGCCAGCAGCCGCGGGGGCACCCTAACCTACGAGCAGTACTTC. The chain recombines TRBV27 with TRBJ2-7; TRBD2 is a possible D gene (7 bases). The CDR3 extends over 15 amino acids. V lost 6 bases to trimming and J lost 2 bases, with 17 bases between them. Germline CDR1 and CDR2: MNHEY and SMNVEV (reference sequence).

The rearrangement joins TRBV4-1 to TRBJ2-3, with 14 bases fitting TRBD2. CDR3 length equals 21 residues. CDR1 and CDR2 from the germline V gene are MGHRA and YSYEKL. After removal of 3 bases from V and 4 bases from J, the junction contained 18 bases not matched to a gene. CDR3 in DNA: TGCGCCAGCAGCCATTCTAGGTTAGGGACTAGCGGGAGTCGGGTGGCAGATACGCAGTATTTT. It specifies CASSHSRLGTSGSRVADTQYF.

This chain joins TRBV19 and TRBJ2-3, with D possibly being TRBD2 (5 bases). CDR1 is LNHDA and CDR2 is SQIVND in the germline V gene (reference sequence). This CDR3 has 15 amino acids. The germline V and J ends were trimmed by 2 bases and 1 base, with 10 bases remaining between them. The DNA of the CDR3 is TGTGCCAGTAGTATAAGGCGGGCAGGCACAGATACGCAGTATTTT. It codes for CASSIRRAGTDTQYF. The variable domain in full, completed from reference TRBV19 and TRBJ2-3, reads DGGITQSPKYLFRKEGQNVTLSCEQNLNHDAMYWYRQDPGQGLRLIYYSQIVNDFQKGDIAEGYSVSREKKESFPLTVTSAQKNPTAFYLCASSIRRAGTDTQYFGPGTRLTVL.

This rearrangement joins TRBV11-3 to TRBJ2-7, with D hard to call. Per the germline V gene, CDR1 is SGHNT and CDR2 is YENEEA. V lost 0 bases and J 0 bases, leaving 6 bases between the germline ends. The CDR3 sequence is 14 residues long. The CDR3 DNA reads TGTGCCAGCAGCTTAGAGGGCGCCTCCTACGAGCAGTACTTC. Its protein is CASSLEGASYEQYF.

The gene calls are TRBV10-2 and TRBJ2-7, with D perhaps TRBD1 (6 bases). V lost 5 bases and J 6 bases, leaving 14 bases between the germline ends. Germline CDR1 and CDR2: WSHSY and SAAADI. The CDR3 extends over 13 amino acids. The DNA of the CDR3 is TGCGCCAGCAGTTCAAGACAGGCTGGCGAGCAGTACTTC. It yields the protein CASSSRQAGEQYF.

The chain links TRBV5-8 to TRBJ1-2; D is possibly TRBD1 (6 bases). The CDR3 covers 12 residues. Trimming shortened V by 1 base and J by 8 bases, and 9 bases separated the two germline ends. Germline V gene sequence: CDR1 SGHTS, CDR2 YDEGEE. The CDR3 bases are TGTGCCAGCAGCTTGTACAGGGACGGCTACACCTTC. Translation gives CASSLYRDGYTF.

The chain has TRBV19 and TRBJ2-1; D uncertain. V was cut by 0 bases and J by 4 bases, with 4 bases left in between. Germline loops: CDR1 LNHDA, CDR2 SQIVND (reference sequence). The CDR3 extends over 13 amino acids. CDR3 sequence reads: CASSIETYNEQFF. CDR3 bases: TGTGCCAGTAGTATAGAGACTTACAATGAGCAGTTCTTC. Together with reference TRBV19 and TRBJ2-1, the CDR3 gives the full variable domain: DGGITQSPKYLFRKEGQNVTLSCEQNLNHDAMYWYRQDPGQGLRLIYYSQIVNDFQKGDIAEGYSVSREKKESFPLTVTSAQKNPTAFYLCASSIETYNEQFFGPGTRLTVL.